This T cell receptor (beta chain) was obtained from a study of blood T cell repertoires in COVID-19. Authors' data handling: How many nucleated cells were present was estimated from reference gene primer amplification. Generated by immunoSEQ multiplex PCR, the TCRdb table keeps only in-frame clones and is missing some. D and trimming come from the DNA, and the V and J calls and clone size come from that table. The sample consists of tens of thousands of clones, roughly three quarters of them appearing once. The CDR3 totals 13 residues. Germline V lookup: CDR1 MNHEY, CDR2 SVGEGT. The V gene lost 5 bases and the J gene lost 2 bases, with 9 bases spanning the gap. Those enrolled in Seattle joined during active infection and were followed longitudinally afterward.

The chain carries TRBV6-2 or TRBV6-3 and TRBJ2-5, with D perhaps TRBD2 (6 bases). This TCR came from a man between 70 and 80 years old with COVID-19, enrolled during active disease. The sequencing input was peripheral blood. CDR3 DNA: TGTGCCAGCAGTCGGGGACTTCAAGAGACCCAGTACTTC. Translating gives CASSRGLQETQYF.